These 15 T cell receptor beta chains were all obtained from the same sample, sequenced in a study of OX40 agonist ivuxolimab in advanced cancers. Using immunoSEQ multiplex PCR, the repertoire was profiled, and TCRdb retains in-frame clones only, with some absent. The sample records about 150,000 clones, around 94% being singletons. The sample consisted of CD4+ or CD8+ T cells sorted from blood, taken in a trial of the OX40 agonist ivuxolimab. The receptors were gathered from an adult with an advanced solid tumor such as melanoma, head and neck, liver or kidney cancer.

The genes are TRBV9 and TRBJ1-5; D gene ambiguous. V lost 6 bases to trimming and J lost 0 bases, with 13 bases between them. The V gene's germline CDR1 is SGDLS and CDR2 YYNGEE. This CDR3 is built from 15 residues. The CDR3 DNA sequence: TGTGCCAGCACCCGAGACGGCCATAGCAATCAGCCCCAGCATTTT. The encoded protein is CASTRDGHSNQPQHF.

The V and J genes are TRBV4-3 and TRBJ2-1; 9 bases are a match to TRBD2. CDR1 is LGHNA, CDR2 YSLEER, per germline. V trimming: 5 bases; J trimming: 8 bases; junction bases outside the gene matches: 10. This CDR3 spans 15 amino acids. DNA for the CDR3: TGCGCCAGCAGCAAACTGGGGGCGGGAGGGGATGAGCAGTTCTTC. Its protein is CASSKLGAGGDEQFF.

This clone was detected only once. The V gene is TRBV19, the J gene TRBJ1-5; weak D call: TRBD1 (6 bases). Trimming took off 2 bases at V and 2 bases at J, with 10 bases between the two ends. CDR1 is LNHDA and CDR2 is SQIVND in the germline V gene (reference sequence). The CDR3 spans 15 residues. This chain's CDR3 is CASSIMAGGNQPQHF. CDR3 nucleotide sequence: TGTGCCAGTAGTATAATGGCAGGGGGCAATCAGCCCCAGCATTTT.

The CDR3 protein is CASRRGQGYAGELFF. The CDR3 nucleotides read TGTGCCAGCAGGAGGGGACAGGGGTATGCCGGGGAGCTGTTTTTT. The J gene is TRBJ2-2, the V gene TRBV6-1; TRBD1 matches at 10 bases. Germline lookup yields CDR1 MNHNS and CDR2 SASEGT. V gave up 6 bases and J gave up 6 bases; unmatched junction bases: 7. This CDR3 is 15 amino acids long.

The chain is built from TRBV5-1 and TRBJ2-1; TRBD2 matches 7 bases. V gave up 0 bases and J gave up 8 bases; unmatched junction bases: 11. In germline, CDR1 is SGHRS, CDR2 YFSETQ. The CDR3 runs to 16 residues. The CDR3 sequence is CASSLAGGGFSDEQFF. CDR3 DNA sequence: TGCGCCAGCAGCTTGGCTGGCGGGGGATTTTCGGATGAGCAGTTCTTC.

Remarks on this clone: Other nucleotide sequences in the sample specify the same CDR3. The chain carries TRBV7-3 and TRBJ2-3; D might be TRBD1 (5 bases). Trimming removed 2 bases from V and 4 bases from J, with 7 bases in between. Germline assignment: CDR1 SGHTA and CDR2 FQGTGA. There are 13 residues in the CDR3. The CDR3 nucleotides read TGTGCCAGCAGCTTATCAGGGCCAGATACGCAGTATTTT. The encoded protein is CASSLSGPDTQYF. Supplemented by reference TRBV7-3 and TRBJ2-3, the full variable domain reads GAGVSQTPSNKVTEKGKYVELRCDPISGHTALYWYRQSLGQGPEFLIYFQGTGAADDSGLPNDRFFAVRPEGSVSTLKIQRTERGDSAVYLCASSLSGPDTQYFGPGTRLTVL.

V and J are TRBV10-3 and TRBJ2-5; TRBD2 aligns across 7 bases. The CDR3 contains 15 residues. V lost 3 bases, J lost 2 bases, and 6 bases stayed unmatched. From germline, CDR1 is ENHRY and CDR2 SYGVKD. As DNA, the CDR3 is TGTGCCATCAGTGACGGGACTAACGATCAAGAGACCCAGTACTTC. This sequence encodes CAISDGTNDQETQYF.

V and J are TRBV7-7 and TRBJ2-5; D is possibly TRBD1 or TRBD2 (8 bases each). V was trimmed by 5 bases and J by 1 base, leaving 14 bases between them. The germline gives CDR1 SSHAT, CDR2 FNYEAQ (reference sequence). The CDR3 is 15 amino acids. DNA for the CDR3: TGTGCCAGCAGCCGCGGGGGGACAGGCCAAGAGACCCAGTACTTC. Its protein product is CASSRGGTGQETQYF.

The V call is TRBV6-5, the J call TRBJ1-6; no clear D gene. Germline values: CDR1 MNHEY, CDR2 SVGAGI. CDR3 length: 14 amino acids. Deletions cut 3 bases from V and 7 bases from J, with 10 bases between. CDR3 bases: TGTGCCAGCAGTTATGGAGAGACAAATTCACCCCTCCACTTT. Residues: CASSYGETNSPLHF.

Comments on this clone: The junction and the germline gene differ at one end; a read error may be behind it. This chain joins TRBV9 and TRBJ2-3, with 13 bases aligning to TRBD2. This CDR3 region has 13 residues. Germline V gene lookup returns CDR1 SGDLS and CDR2 YYNGEE. The CDR3 nucleotides read TGTGCCAGCAGCGAGGGGACTAGCGGGGTGCTGGGGTTT. Residues: CASSEGTSGVLGF.

This clone was detected once. The rearrangement joins TRBV5-1 to TRBJ1-1, with 7 bases that match TRBD1. Germline values: CDR1 SGHRS, CDR2 YFSETQ. The CDR3 sequence is 14 residues long. The trim removed 6 bases at V and 3 bases at J, leaving 8 bases unmatched. CDR3 nucleotide sequence: TGCGCCAGCAACAGGGGAGGGGGCGACACTGAAGCTTTCTTT. Its translation is CASNRGGGDTEAFF.

The rearrangement links TRBV6-4 to TRBJ1-1; D is unclear. The CDR3 totals 13 residues. The germline V gene has CDR1 MRHNA and CDR2 SNTAGT. V was trimmed by 6 bases and J by 3 bases, leaving 11 bases between them. Here the CDR3 reads CASSLNRDTEAFF. CDR3 sequence (DNA): TGTGCCAGCAGCTTAAACCGGGACACTGAAGCTTTCTTT.

The rearrangement uses TRBV19 and TRBJ2-1; TRBD2 aligns across 13 bases. The ends lost 9 bases at V and 0 bases at J; junction bases unmatched: 20. The germline gives CDR1 LNHDA, CDR2 SQIVND (reference sequence). This CDR3 is 21 amino acids long. The CDR3 sequence: CASSDRGRRTSGRASYNEQFF. The CDR3 coding sequence is TGTGCCAGCAGCGACAGGGGGCGTAGAACTAGCGGGAGGGCCTCCTACAATGAGCAGTTCTTC.

Here the CDR3 DNA reads TGTGCCAGCACTGGTGAGCGCCCCCGGGCAGATACGCAGTATTTT. The encoded protein is CASTGERPRADTQYF. The V gene is TRBV6-1, the J gene TRBJ2-3, with D uncertain. The CDR3 totals 15 residues. The V end lost 7 bases, the J end lost 4 bases, and 18 bases lay between the germline ends. The germline CDR1 and CDR2 sequences are MNHNS and SASEGT.

The J gene is TRBJ1-4, the V gene TRBV4-3; D possibly corresponds to TRBD1 (6 bases). CDR3 length: 16 residues. The V end was cut by 0 bases, the J end by 4 bases, with 12 bases between. Per the germline V gene, CDR1 is LGHNA and CDR2 is YSLEER. CDR3 loop: CASSQDGSGVNEKLFF. The CDR3, as DNA: TGCGCCAGCAGCCAAGATGGTTCAGGGGTTAATGAAAAACTGTTTTTT.